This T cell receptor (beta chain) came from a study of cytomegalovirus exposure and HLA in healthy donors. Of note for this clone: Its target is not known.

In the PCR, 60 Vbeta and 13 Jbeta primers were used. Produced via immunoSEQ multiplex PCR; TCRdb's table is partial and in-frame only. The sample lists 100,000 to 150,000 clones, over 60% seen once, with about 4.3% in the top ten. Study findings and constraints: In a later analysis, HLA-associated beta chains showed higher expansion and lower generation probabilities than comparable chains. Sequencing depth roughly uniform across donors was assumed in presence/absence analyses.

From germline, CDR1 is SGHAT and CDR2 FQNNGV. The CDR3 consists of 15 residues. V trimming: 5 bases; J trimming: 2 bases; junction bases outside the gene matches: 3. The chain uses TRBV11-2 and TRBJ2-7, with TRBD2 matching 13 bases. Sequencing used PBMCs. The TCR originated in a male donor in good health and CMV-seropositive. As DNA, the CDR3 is TGTGCCAGCAGCCAGACTAGCGGGGGGACCTACGAGCAGTACTTC. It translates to CASSQTSGGTYEQYF.